These T cell receptor beta chains were read from a single sample in a study of blood T cell repertoires in COVID-19. Only in-frame clones appear in the TCRdb table, and some are missing; sequencing was by immunoSEQ multiplex PCR. The repertoire holds 25,000 to 35,000 clones, with roughly 80% as singletons. The sample was peripheral blood. These receptors originate from a woman at least 80 years old with acute or convalescent COVID-19. Both conserved end residues are part of each CDR3. The D gene is left open where the match is weak. Part of the rows lack a size; the others show once, few, many or a class for expanded clones.

clone_size,v_call,d_call,j_call,cdr3_aa,cdr3_nt
few,TRBV9,TRBD1,TRBJ2-5,CASSGRRGQGRQETQYF,TGTGCCAGCAGCGGGAGGCGCGGACAGGGTCGTCAAGAGACCCAGTACTTC
.,TRBV15,.,TRBJ2-1,CATSRPGRYNEQFF,TGTGCCACCAGCAGGCCCGGGAGATACAATGAGCAGTTCTTC
once,TRBV18,.,TRBJ2-2,CASSSGAQNTGELFF,TGTGCCAGCTCCTCAGGGGCACAGAACACCGGGGAGCTGTTTTTT
.,TRBV5-1,TRBD1,TRBJ1-1,CASSLDRVSDTEAFF,TGCGCCAGCAGCTTAGACAGGGTGTCGGACACTGAAGCTTTCTTT
once,TRBV10-3,TRBD1,TRBJ1-1,CAARGDRGSTEAFF,TGTGCCGCCCGGGGGGACAGGGGATCCACTGAAGCTTTCTTT
.,TRBV4-1,.,TRBJ2-1,CASSQVGGGEDNEQFF,TGCGCCAGCAGCCAAGTAGGAGGGGGCGAAGACAATGAGCAGTTCTTC
.,TRBV11-2,TRBD2,TRBJ2-3,CASSLEASGGLPPSTDTQYF,TGTGCCAGCAGCTTAGAGGCTAGCGGGGGGCTCCCCCCGAGCACAGATACGCAGTATTTT
.,TRBV24-1,.,TRBJ2-1,CATSAEDRNNEQFF,TGTGCCACCAGTGCAGAGGACAGAAACAATGAGCAGTTCTTC
.,TRBV29-1,TRBD1,TRBJ2-7,CSVQMTGARRYEQYF,TGCAGCGTTCAGATGACAGGGGCGCGAAGATACGAGCAGTACTTC
.,TRBV6-5,.,TRBJ1-1,CASSYRRFTEAFF,TGTGCCAGCAGTTACCGGAGGTTCACTGAAGCTTTCTTT
.,TRBV7-2,TRBD1,TRBJ1-2,CASSPQTGQGTTNYGYTF,TGTGCCAGCAGCCCCCAAACGGGACAGGGAACTACTAACTATGGCTACACCTTC
.,TRBV28,TRBD1,TRBJ1-2,CASAIAGTVYGYTF,TGTGCCAGCGCCATCGCGGGGACAGTCTATGGCTACACCTTC
.,TRBV3-1/TRBV3-2,.,TRBJ2-7,CASSQDPGFYEQYF,TGTGCCAGCAGCCAAGATCCGGGGTTCTACGAGCAGTACTTC
.,TRBV5-1,TRBD1,TRBJ2-7,CASSTGQEAYEQYF,TGCGCCAGCAGCACCGGACAGGAAGCCTACGAGCAGTACTTC
.,TRBV14,.,TRBJ2-3,CASSLLASQDTQYF,TGTGCCAGCAGCCTACTTGCCTCCCAAGATACGCAGTATTTT
.,TRBV5-5,TRBD1,TRBJ1-4,CASSPTGNEKLFF,TGTGCCAGCAGCCCGACAGGGAATGAAAAACTGTTTTTT
.,TRBV23-1,TRBD1,TRBJ1-4,CASSQGTDFRTNEKLFF,TGCGCCAGCAGTCAAGGGACAGACTTTCGAACTAATGAAAAACTGTTTTTT
.,TRBV12-3/TRBV12-4,.,TRBJ2-7,CASSPEYYEQYF,TGTGCCAGCAGTCCCGAGTACTACGAGCAGTACTTC
.,TRBV9,TRBD1,TRBJ1-6,CASSVDRESPLHF,TGTGCCAGCAGCGTTGACAGGGAGTCACCCCTCCACTTT
once,TRBV5-1,.,TRBJ1-4,CASSLLGETNEKLFF,TGCGCCAGCAGCTTACTGGGCGAAACTAATGAAAAACTGTTTTTT
.,TRBV7-3,.,TRBJ2-2,CASSLFPRGNANTGELFF,TGTGCCAGCAGCTTATTTCCCCGGGGGAACGCGAACACCGGGGAGCTGTTTTTT
few,TRBV27,.,TRBJ1-5,CASSLVLNQPQHF,TGTGCCAGCAGTTTGGTGCTAAATCAGCCCCAGCATTTT